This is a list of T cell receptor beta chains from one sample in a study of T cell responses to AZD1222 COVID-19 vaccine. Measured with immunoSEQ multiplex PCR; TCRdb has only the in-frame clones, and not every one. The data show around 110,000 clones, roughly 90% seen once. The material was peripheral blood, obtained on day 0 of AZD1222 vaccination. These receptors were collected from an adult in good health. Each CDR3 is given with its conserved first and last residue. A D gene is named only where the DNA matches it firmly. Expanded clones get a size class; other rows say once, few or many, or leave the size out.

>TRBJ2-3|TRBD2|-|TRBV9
TGTGCCAGCAGCGGATCTAGCGGGAGGGGGGTAGATACGCAGTATTTT
CASSGSSGRGVDTQYF
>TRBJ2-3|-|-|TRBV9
TGTGCCAGCAGCGTAGGGACAGTCGCAGATACGCAGTATTTT
CASSVGTVADTQYF
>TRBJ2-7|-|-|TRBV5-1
TGCGCCAGCAGCTTGGCCGAGGGGACCCCCTACGAGCAGTACTTC
CASSLAEGTPYEQYF
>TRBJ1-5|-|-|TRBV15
TGTGCCACCAGCACCCCAACCGGGACCGGGGGAGGTCAGCCCCAGCATTTT
CATSTPTGTGGGQPQHF
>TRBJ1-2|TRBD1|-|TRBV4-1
TGCGCCAGCAGCCAACCACCGGGACAGGGTGGCTACACCTTC
CASSQPPGQGGYTF
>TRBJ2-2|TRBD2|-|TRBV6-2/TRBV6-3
TGTGCCAGCAGTCAGGCCGCGGGAGGGCCGTACACCGGGGAGCTGTTTTTT
CASSQAAGGPYTGELFF
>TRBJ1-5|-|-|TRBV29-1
TGCAGCGTTGAACCATCTCCAGGGCAGCCCCAGCATTTT
CSVEPSPGQPQHF
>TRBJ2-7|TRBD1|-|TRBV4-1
TGCGCCAGCACGAGAGCAGGGACAGGGCAGGGCGAGCAGTACTTC
CASTRAGTGQGEQYF
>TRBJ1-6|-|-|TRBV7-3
TGTGCCAGCAGCTCCTCGTCCGGTTCACCCCTCCACTTT
CASSSSSGSPLHF
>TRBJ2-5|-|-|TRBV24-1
TGTGCCACCAGTGACTCTCGGACATTTCAAGAGACCCAGTACTTC
CATSDSRTFQETQYF
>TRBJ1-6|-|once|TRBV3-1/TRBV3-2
TGTGCCAGCAGCCAAGAAGGGCAGGGACGGCCCCACTTT
CASSQEGQGRPHF
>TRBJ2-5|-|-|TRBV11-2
TGTGCCAGCAGCCCGGGGAGACCCCAGTACTTC
CASSPGRPQYF
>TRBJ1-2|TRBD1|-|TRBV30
TGTGCCTGGAGGGGACAGGGAATTAGCTACACCTTC
CAWRGQGISYTF
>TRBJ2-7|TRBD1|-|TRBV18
TGTGCCAGCTCACCCCCAAGACAGGGTAGGGCCGACGAGCAGTACTTC
CASSPPRQGRADEQYF
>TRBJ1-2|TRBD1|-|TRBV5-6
TGTGCCAGCAGCCTCGGACAGGTGATCTATGGCTACACCTTC
CASSLGQVIYGYTF
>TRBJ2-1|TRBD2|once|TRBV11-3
TGTGCCAGCAGCCCCCCAGGCGGGGGTTTCTACAATGAGCAGTTCTTC
CASSPPGGGFYNEQFF
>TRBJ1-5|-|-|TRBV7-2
TGTGCCAGCAGCCCAGGGACGAGCAATCAGCCCCAGCATTTT
CASSPGTSNQPQHF
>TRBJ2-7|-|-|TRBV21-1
TGTGCCAGAACAGCCCTTAAAAGAGCCCACTACGAGCAGTACTTC
CARTALKRAHYEQYF
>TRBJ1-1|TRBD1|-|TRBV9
TGTGCCAGCAGCGTAGATAGGGGGCTGAGGACTGAAGCTTTCTTT
CASSVDRGLRTEAFF
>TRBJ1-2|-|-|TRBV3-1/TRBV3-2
TGTGCCAGCAGCCATGGGACGAAGGTCTTGAGCTATGGCTACACCTTC
CASSHGTKVLSYGYTF
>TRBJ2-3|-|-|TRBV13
TGTGCCAGCAGCCATCCTAGGGCGGATACGCAGTATTTT
CASSHPRADTQYF
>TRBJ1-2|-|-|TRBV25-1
TGTGCCAGCAGCAGTAACTATGGCTACACCTTC
CASSSNYGYTF
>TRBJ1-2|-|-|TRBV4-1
TGCGCCAGCAGCCAACACGTTCCGACACGGAATAACTATGGCTACACCTTC
CASSQHVPTRNNYGYTF
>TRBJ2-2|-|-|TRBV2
TGTGCCAGCAGTGCAATCAGGGGCGCGAACACCGGGGAGCTGTTTTTT
CASSAIRGANTGELFF
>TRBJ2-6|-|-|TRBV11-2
TGTGCCAGCAGCCCAGGCGGGGGCAGGACTGGGGCCAACGTCCTGACTTTC
CASSPGGGRTGANVLTF
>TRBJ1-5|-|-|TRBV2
TGTGCCAGCAGTGACGTTGGCAGGAATCAGCCCCAGCATTTT
CASSDVGRNQPQHF
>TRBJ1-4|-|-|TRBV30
TGTGCCTGGAGTGCACCCCCCTGGGTGGGGGCAACTAATGAAAAACTGTTTTTT
CAWSAPPWVGATNEKLFF
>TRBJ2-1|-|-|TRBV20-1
TGCAGTGCTAGTAACCCGGGAGTACCGTACAATGAGCAGTTCTTC
CSASNPGVPYNEQFF
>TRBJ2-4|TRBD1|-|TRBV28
TGTGCCAGCAGTTTGTACCCCGGGACAGGGGTTGGCAAAAACATTCAGTACTTC
CASSLYPGTGVGKNIQYF
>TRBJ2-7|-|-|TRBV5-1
TGCGCCAGCAGCTTGTTTGGCGGGATGCCCCACGAGCAGTACTTC
CASSLFGGMPHEQYF
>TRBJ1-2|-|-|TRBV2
TGTGCCAGCAGTACACAAGCGGGAACTTTCTATGGCTACACCTTC
CASSTQAGTFYGYTF
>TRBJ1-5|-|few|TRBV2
TGTGCCAGCAGTCTCGGGAGAGGGGGTCGGCCCCAGCATTTT
CASSLGRGGRPQHF
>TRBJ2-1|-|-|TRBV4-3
TGCGCCAGCAGCCAAGATGGGACGTACAATGAGCAGTTCTTC
CASSQDGTYNEQFF
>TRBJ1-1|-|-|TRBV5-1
TGCGCCAGCAGCTTGGTATCAGGGAGGAACACTGAAGCTTTCTTT
CASSLVSGRNTEAFF
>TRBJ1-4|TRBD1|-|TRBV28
TGTGCCAGCAGTCTTGGGACAGGGGGCCTCAAAAAACTGTTTTTT
CASSLGTGGLKKLFF
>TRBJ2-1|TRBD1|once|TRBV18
TGTGCCAGCTCACCAAGGGGGACAGGAGGGGACAATGAGCAGTTCTTC
CASSPRGTGGDNEQFF
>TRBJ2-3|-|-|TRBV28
TGTGCCAGCAGCTACACTCGCGTAGATACGCAGTATTTT
CASSYTRVDTQYF
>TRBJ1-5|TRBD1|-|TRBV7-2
TGTGCCAGCAGCCCCCTGACAGGGTCGGGTCAGCCCCAGCATTTT
CASSPLTGSGQPQHF
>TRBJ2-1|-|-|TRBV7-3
TGTGCCAGCAGCCTGCGGACAGACGAGCAGTTCTTC
CASSLRTDEQFF
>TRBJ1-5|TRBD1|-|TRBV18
TGTGCCAGCTCACCAGGACAGGGTCAGCCCCAGCATTTT
CASSPGQGQPQHF
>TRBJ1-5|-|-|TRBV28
TGTGCCAGCAACCAACCCCTGGGGCATCAGCCCCAGCATTTT
CASNQPLGHQPQHF
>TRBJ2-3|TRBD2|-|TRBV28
TGTGCCAGCAGTCGTCGACTAGCGGGAGTGGTACCAGATACGCAGTATTTT
CASSRRLAGVVPDTQYF
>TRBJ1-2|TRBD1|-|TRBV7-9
TGTGCCAGCAGCATCGGGGGAACAGGGGGCCTCTTCGCGGGCTACACCTTC
CASSIGGTGGLFAGYTF
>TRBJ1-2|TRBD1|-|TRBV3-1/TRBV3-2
TGTGCCAGCAGCCATCGGACAGGGGACGGCTACACCTTC
CASSHRTGDGYTF
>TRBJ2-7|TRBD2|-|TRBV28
TGTGCCAGCAGTCTCCGACTAGCGGGAGTCCCCTACGAGCAGTACTTC
CASSLRLAGVPYEQYF
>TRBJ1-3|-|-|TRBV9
TGTGCCAGCAGCCCCCCAGTCCCTCCTGGAAACACCATATATTTT
CASSPPVPPGNTIYF
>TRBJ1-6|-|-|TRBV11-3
TGTGCCAGCAGCTTGGAACTGTATTCACCCCTCCACTTT
CASSLELYSPLHF
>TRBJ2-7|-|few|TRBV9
TGTGCCAGCAGCGCCGCCGACAGCTCCTACGAGCAGTACTTC
CASSAADSSYEQYF
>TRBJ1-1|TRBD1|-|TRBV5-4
TGTGCCAGCAGCCGGACAGGGACGAACACTGAAGCTTTCTTT
CASSRTGTNTEAFF
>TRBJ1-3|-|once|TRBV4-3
TGCGCCAGCAGCCAAGGGACAGATGGAAACACCATATATTTT
CASSQGTDGNTIYF
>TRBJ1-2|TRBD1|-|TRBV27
TGTGCCAGCAGTGACAGGGCCCGCTACACCTTC
CASSDRARYTF
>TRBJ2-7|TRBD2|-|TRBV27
TGTGCCAGCAGTTTATCACCCCCTAGCGGGAGGGCGAACGAGCAGTACTTC
CASSLSPPSGRANEQYF
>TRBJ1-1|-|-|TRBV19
TGTGCCAGTAGTTCCAAAGGGGTAGATTTCGCTGAAGCTTTCTTT
CASSSKGVDFAEAFF
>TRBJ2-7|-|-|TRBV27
TGTGCCAGCAGCCCGGACAGAAGAAGGGTGGACTACGAGCAGTACTTC
CASSPDRRRVDYEQYF